The rows below give T cell receptor beta chains drawn from one sample of a study of T cells in Graves' hyperthyroidism and ophthalmopathy. MiXCR, applied by TCRdb to the multiplex PCR reads, yields one record per CDR3 protein. Of about 660,000 distinct CDR3 sequences listed, over 40% are singletons. The sample consisted of peripheral blood or thyroid tissue (not recorded which). These receptors originate from an adult man with Graves' disease, either hyperthyroidism or ophthalmopathy (not recorded which). CDR3s include the opening cysteine and the closing phenylalanine or tryptophan. D genes are given only for firm matches. Clone size is stated in some rows and not others, as once, few, many or a class when expanded.

d_gene | j_gene | abundance | v_gene | CDR3nt | CDR3aa
TRBD2 | TRBJ2-2 | many | TRBV29-1 | TGCAGCGTCAAACTAGCGGGGGTCGCCGGGGAGCTGTTTTTT | CSVKLAGVAGELFF
TRBD1 | TRBJ1-1 | NA | TRBV5-1 | TGCGCCAGCAGCACTGGACAGGGGAGGTCTGAAGCTTTCTTT | CASSTGQGRSEAFF
TRBD1 | TRBJ1-3 | NA | TRBV2 | TGTGCCAGCAGTAGGACAGGGGTGGGCGGAAACACCATATATTTT | CASSRTGVGGNTIYF
NA | TRBJ1-2 | many | TRBV2 | TGTGCCAGCAGTGACAGGGAGTCCTATGGCTACACCTTC | CASSDRESYGYTF
TRBD1 | TRBJ1-5 | NA | TRBV24-1 | TGTGCCACCAGTGACCGAGGACAGGGCAATCAGCCCCAGCATTTT | CATSDRGQGNQPQHF
NA | TRBJ2-6 | NA | TRBV15 | TGTGCCACCAGCAGCTCCTCTGGGGCCAACGTCCTGACTTTC | CATSSSSGANVLTF
TRBD1 | TRBJ1-2 | few | TRBV12-3/TRBV12-4 | TGTGCCAGCAGTCTCGGGACAGGGGGCGGCTACACCTTC | CASSLGTGGGYTF
NA | TRBJ1-1 | NA | TRBV7-9 | TGTGCCAGCAGCCGGGACGGAATTTTGAACACTGAAGCTTTCTTT | CASSRDGILNTEAFF
TRBD1 | TRBJ1-3 | few | TRBV13 | TGTGCCAGCAGCCAAGACAGGGCTGGAAACACCATATATTTT | CASSQDRAGNTIYF
TRBD1 | TRBJ2-7 | NA | TRBV5-1 | TGCGCCAGCAGCCCCCGGGACAGCCGGTCCTACGAGCAGTACTTC | CASSPRDSRSYEQYF
NA | TRBJ1-1 | many | TRBV15 | TGTGCCACCAGCAGAGCCTCAGGGACGGGGAACACTGAAGCTTTCTTT | CATSRASGTGNTEAFF
NA | TRBJ1-5 | many | TRBV2 | TGTGCCAGCAGTGTGGAGCACCCAGATAGCAATCAGCCCCAGCATTTT | CASSVEHPDSNQPQHF
TRBD2 | TRBJ2-2 | NA | TRBV7-6 | TGTGCCAGCAGCTTAGGACTAGCGGGGGGGACGAACACCGGGGAGCTGTTTTTT | CASSLGLAGGTNTGELFF
NA | TRBJ1-1 | NA | TRBV12-3/TRBV12-4 | TGTGCCAGCAGTGTGGGGCCCTCTGAAGCTTTCTTT | CASSVGPSEAFF
TRBD1 | TRBJ1-2 | NA | TRBV29-1 | TGCAGCGCCGAAATCAGGGGGCAGAATGGCTACACCTTC | CSAEIRGQNGYTF
TRBD1 | TRBJ1-6 | NA | TRBV7-2 | TGTGCCAGCAGCTTGGGGGGACAGATTAATTCACCCCTCCACTTT | CASSLGGQINSPLHF
NA | TRBJ1-1 | few | TRBV20-1 | TGCAGTGCGAGAAAGGGCACTGAAGCTTTCTTT | CSARKGTEAFF
NA | TRBJ2-2 | NA | TRBV19 | TGTGCCAGTAGGGTGGGGGCGAACACCGGGGAGCTGTTTTTT | CASRVGANTGELFF
TRBD1 | TRBJ2-2 | NA | TRBV19 | TGTGCCAGTAGTATAACTACAGGGGCGGGCACCGGGGAGCTGTTTTTT | CASSITTGAGTGELFF
TRBD1 | TRBJ1-2 | many | TRBV7-8 | TGTGCCAGCAGCTCGACGGACAGGGCCAACTATGGCTACACCTTC | CASSSTDRANYGYTF
NA | TRBJ1-5 | many | TRBV10-3 | TGTGCCATCAGTGAGTCCGGCAATCAGCCCCAGCATTTT | CAISESGNQPQHF
NA | TRBJ2-2 | once | TRBV9 | TGTGCCAGCAGCGTAGATGGCAACACCGGGGAGCTGTTTTTT | CASSVDGNTGELFF
TRBD1 | TRBJ1-2 | many | TRBV29-1 | TGCAGTGTTGGACAGGGAGGAAATGGCTACACCTTC | CSVGQGGNGYTF
TRBD1 | TRBJ1-4 | few | TRBV7-9 | TGTGCCAGCAGCTTCAACGACAGGGCTCTAGATGAAAAACTGTTTTTT | CASSFNDRALDEKLFF
NA | TRBJ2-7 | few | TRBV7-2 | TGTGCCAGCAGCTTACACGCAGGCGCCTACGAGCAGTACTTC | CASSLHAGAYEQYF
TRBD1 | TRBJ1-2 | few | TRBV2 | TGTGCCAGCAGTTCCGGCCCTGGGACAGAGGATGGCTACACCTTC | CASSSGPGTEDGYTF
NA | TRBJ1-3 | NA | TRBV11-2 | TGTGCCAGCAGCTTTGGACAGATGAACACCATATATTTT | CASSFGQMNTIYF
TRBD1 | TRBJ1-1 | many | TRBV7-9 | TGTGCCAGCAGCCCGGCGGCCGGGACAGCGAACACTGAAGCTTTCTTT | CASSPAAGTANTEAFF
TRBD1 | TRBJ1-3 | NA | TRBV9 | TGTGCCAGCAGCCAACAAGAGGGGGCGACCCAAGGAAACACCATATATTTT | CASSQQEGATQGNTIYF